This TCR beta chain was documented in a study of cytomegalovirus exposure and HLA in healthy donors. Across the whole study: Among over 300 genotyped donors, about 83% fell in the Caucasian-associated ancestry cluster.

With respect to this clone: Its target is unknown.

The donors comprised healthy bone marrow donors. Study-wide findings and caveats: A classifier reportedly called cytomegalovirus status with high sensitivity and specificity.

In germline, CDR1 is SQVTM, CDR2 ANQGSEA. V was pared by 4 bases and J by 3 bases, with 9 bases between. The CDR3 covers 12 residues. Primers for the PCR totalled 60 Vbeta and 13 Jbeta. Assay used: immunoSEQ multiplex PCR; TCRdb lists only in-frame clones, some missing. The sample shows under 150,000 clones, over 60% of them seen only once. This TCR derives from a man aged 40-49 years in good health and CMV-seropositive. The chain has TRBV29-1 and TRBJ2-5; the D gene is possibly TRBD1 (6 bases). What was sequenced was PBMCs. The CDR3 DNA follows: TGCAGCGTTGGCGCAGGGGAAGAGACCCAGTACTTC. This translates into CSVGAGEETQYF.